This T cell receptor (beta chain) was captured in a study of cytomegalovirus exposure and HLA in healthy donors. Primers included in the PCR were 60 Vbeta and 13 Jbeta primers. The protocol was immunoSEQ multiplex PCR, while the TCRdb copy is restricted to in-frame clones and leaves out a portion. The sample has 50,000 to 60,000 clones; the top ten hold 3.5% to 4.5%. Losses at the gene ends were 8 bases for V and 6 bases for J; bases not matched to a gene: 5. Per germline, CDR1 MNHNS and CDR2 SASEGT. This CDR3 is 13 amino acids long. The sequence came from a male donor in good health and CMV-seronegative. Sequencing was carried out using PBMCs. The rearrangement joins TRBV6-1 to TRBJ1-2, with 11 positions matching TRBD1. CDR3 DNA sequence: TGTGCCAGCTTGGGACAGGGGGAAGATGGCTACACCTTC. It codes for CASLGQGEDGYTF.